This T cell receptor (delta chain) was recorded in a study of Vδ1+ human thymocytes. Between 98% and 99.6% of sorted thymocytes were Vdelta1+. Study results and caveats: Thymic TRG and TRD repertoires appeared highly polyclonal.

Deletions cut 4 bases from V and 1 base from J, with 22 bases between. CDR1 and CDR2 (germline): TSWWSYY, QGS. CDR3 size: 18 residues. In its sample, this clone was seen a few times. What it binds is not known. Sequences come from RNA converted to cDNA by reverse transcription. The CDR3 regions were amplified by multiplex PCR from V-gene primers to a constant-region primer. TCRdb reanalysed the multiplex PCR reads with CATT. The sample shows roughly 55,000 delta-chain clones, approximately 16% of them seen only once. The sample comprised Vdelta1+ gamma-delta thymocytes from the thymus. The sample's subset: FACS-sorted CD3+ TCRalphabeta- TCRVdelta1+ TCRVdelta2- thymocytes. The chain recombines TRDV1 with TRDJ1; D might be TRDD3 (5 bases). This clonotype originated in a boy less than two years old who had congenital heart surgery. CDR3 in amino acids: CALGGSLYDAWATDKLIF. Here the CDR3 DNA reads TGTGCTCTTGGGGGGTCCCTCTATGACGCCTGGGCCACCGATAAACTCATCTTT.